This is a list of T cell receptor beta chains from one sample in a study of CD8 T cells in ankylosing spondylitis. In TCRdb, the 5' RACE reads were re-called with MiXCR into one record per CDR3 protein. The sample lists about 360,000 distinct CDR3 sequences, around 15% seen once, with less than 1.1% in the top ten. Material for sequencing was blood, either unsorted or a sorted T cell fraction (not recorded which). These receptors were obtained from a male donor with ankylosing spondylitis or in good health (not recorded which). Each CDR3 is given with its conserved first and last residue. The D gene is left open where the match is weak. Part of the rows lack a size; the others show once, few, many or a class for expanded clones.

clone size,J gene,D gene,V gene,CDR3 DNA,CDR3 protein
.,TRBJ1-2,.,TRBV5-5,TGTGCCAGCAGCGGGGACCTTTCTGGCTACACCTTC,CASSGDLSGYTF
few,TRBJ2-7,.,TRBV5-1,TGCGCCAGCAGCTTCAAGGTGGAGGCTGTCCACTACGAGCAGTACTTC,CASSFKVEAVHYEQYF
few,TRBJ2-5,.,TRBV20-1,TGCAGTGCTAGAGTAAGGCTGCCAGGGGAGGCCCAGTACTTC,CSARVRLPGEAQYF
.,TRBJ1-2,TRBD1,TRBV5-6,TGTGCCAGCAGGGGGACAGTGCCAGGGGAAGACTATGGCTACACCTTC,CASRGTVPGEDYGYTF
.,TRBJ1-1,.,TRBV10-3,TGTGCCATCAGTGAAGGGGCTGAAGCTTTCTTT,CAISEGAEAFF
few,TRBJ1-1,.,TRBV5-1,TGCGCCAGCAGCATAGGGGAGGGAGAAGCTTTCTTT,CASSIGEGEAFF
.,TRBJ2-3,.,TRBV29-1,TGCAGCGTTGGTAGTTTTAGCATAGATACGCAGTATTTT,CSVGSFSIDTQYF
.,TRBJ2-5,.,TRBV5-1,TGCGCCAGCAGCTTGGGGATGGCGGGTTACCAAGAGACCCAGTACTTC,CASSLGMAGYQETQYF
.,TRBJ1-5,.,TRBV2,TGTGCCAGCAGGAGGGCGGGTCAGCCCCAGCATTTT,CASRRAGQPQHF
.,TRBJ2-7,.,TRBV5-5,TGTGCCAGCAGCTTCGGGGGACACGGGTACGAGCAGTACTTC,CASSFGGHGYEQYF
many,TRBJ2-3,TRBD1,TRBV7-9,TGTGCCAGCAGCTTAGAAGGGACAGGGAGAACAGATACGCAGTATTTT,CASSLEGTGRTDTQYF